This entry describes one T cell receptor (beta chain). The V segment lost 4 bases and the J segment 5 bases; nucleotides outside the gene matches: 12. Per the germline V gene, CDR1 is MNHEY and CDR2 is SVGEGT. There are 17 residues in the CDR3. MiXCR, applied by TCRdb to the RT-PCR reads, yields one record per CDR3 protein. The repertoire holds around 700,000 distinct CDR3 sequences, with 14% as singletons. Material for sequencing was memory CD4+ T cells from blood. This sequence joins TRBV6-2 or TRBV6-3 and TRBJ2-1, with 9 bases fitting TRBD2. The source of this sequence is a female donor in good health, serving as a healthy control. CDR3 coding DNA: TGTGCCAGCAGTTCCCTAAGAGTAGCGGGAGTGGACAATGAGCAGTTCTTC. It specifies CASSSLRVAGVDNEQFF.